The 19 T cell receptor beta chains below all came from one sample that was sequenced in a study of blood T cell repertoires in COVID-19. Assay used: immunoSEQ multiplex PCR; TCRdb lists only in-frame clones, some missing. The repertoire holds under 250,000 clones, with roughly nine tenths as singletons. The sequenced material came from peripheral blood. The origin of the receptors is a man aged 55 to 69 with acute or convalescent COVID-19.

V is TRBV7-9 and J is TRBJ2-7; 7 bases map to TRBD1. The CDR3 length is 15 residues. Trimming cost V 4 bases and J 3 bases; bases outside gene matches: 9. CDR1 and CDR2 (germline): SEHNR, FQNEAQ (reference sequence). The CDR3 nucleotides read TGTGCCAGCAGCTACGCAGGGGGTACCCTCTACGAGCAGTACTTC. This translates into CASSYAGGTLYEQYF.

This chain connects TRBV19 to TRBJ1-1; 7 bases are a match to TRBD1. The CDR3 has 17 amino acids. J lost 1 base, V lost 1 base, and 9 bases had no gene match. Germline assignment: CDR1 LNHDA and CDR2 SQIVND (reference sequence). Here the CDR3 DNA reads TGTGCCAGTAGTATAGGACAGGGCAGAGCGTGGAACACTGAAGCTTTCTTT. It encodes CASSIGQGRAWNTEAFF.

The chain carries TRBV7-2 and TRBJ2-2, with D perhaps matching TRBD2 (5 bases). V shed 1 base and J shed 5 bases, with 8 bases lying between them. This CDR3 comprises 14 residues. CDR1 is SGHTA, CDR2 FQGNSA, per germline. This CDR3 reads CASSLVTRTGELFF. The CDR3 DNA sequence: TGTGCCAGCAGCTTAGTTACTAGAACCGGGGAGCTGTTTTTT. The complete variable domain, with remaining parts taken from reference TRBV7-2 and TRBJ2-2, reads GAGVSQSPSNKVTEKGKDVELRCDPISGHTALYWYRQSLGQGLEFLIYFQGNSAPDKSGLPSDRFSAERTGGSVSTLTIQRTQQEDSAVYLCASSLVTRTGELFFGEGSRLTVL.

The chain recombines TRBV5-1 with TRBJ2-3; 8 bases are a match to TRBD2. CDR3 size: 15 residues. Germline V lookup: CDR1 SGHRS, CDR2 YFSETQ. Losses at the gene ends were 3 bases for V and 3 bases for J; bases not matched to a gene: 6. The CDR3 spells CASSWQAGETDTQYF. The CDR3 DNA reads as TGCGCCAGCAGCTGGCAAGCGGGAGAAACAGATACGCAGTATTTT.

J is TRBJ1-1 and V is TRBV10-3; D may be TRBD1 (6 bases). V lost 0 bases and J 7 bases, leaving 15 bases between the germline ends. Germline V gives CDR1 ENHRY, CDR2 SYGVKD. This CDR3 spans 15 amino acids. CDR3 sequence (DNA): TGTGCCATCAGTGAGTCTCTACAGGGTACGAGTGAAGCTTTCTTT. This codes for CAISESLQGTSEAFF.

V usage is TRBV2 and J usage is TRBJ2-5, with D unresolved. Germline V gives CDR1 SNHLY, CDR2 FYNNEI. V was clipped by 4 bases and J by 5 bases, with 5 bases between them. The CDR3 sequence is 11 residues long. The DNA for the CDR3 is TGTGCCAGCAGTGGACATGAGACCCAGTACTTC. Protein sequence: CASSGHETQYF.

The gene calls are TRBV11-3 and TRBJ2-7, with no clear D. The germline CDR1 and CDR2 sequences are SGHNT and YENEEA. This CDR3 spans 14 amino acids. V lost 0 bases and J lost 1, with 7 bases in between. The CDR3, as DNA: TGTGCCAGCAGCTTAGAGGCAAATTCCTACGAGCAGTACTTC. It specifies CASSLEANSYEQYF.

The chain joins TRBV7-2 to TRBJ2-5; 8 bases fit TRBD2. Germline trimming cut 1 base from V and 2 bases from J; bases unmatched to any gene: 6. The CDR3 totals 16 residues. From germline, CDR1 is SGHTA and CDR2 FQGNSA. CDR3 in DNA: TGTGCCAGCAGCTTAGGTTCCCAGCGGGGGCAAGAGACCCAGTACTTC. This encodes CASSLGSQRGQETQYF.

This chain joins TRBV6-5 and TRBJ2-2, with 8 bases lining up with TRBD1. Per the germline V gene, CDR1 is MNHEY and CDR2 is SVGAGI. CDR3 length: 14 residues. After removal of 6 bases from V and 6 bases from J, the junction contained 6 bases not matched to a gene. The CDR3 spells CASRVQGDPGELFF. The CDR3 coding sequence is TGTGCCAGCAGAGTACAGGGGGATCCCGGGGAGCTGTTTTTT.

J is TRBJ1-5 and V is TRBV19; 7 bases map to TRBD1. CDR1 is LNHDA, CDR2 SQIVND, per germline (reference sequence). Losses at the gene ends were 6 bases for V and 3 bases for J; bases not matched to a gene: 11. There are 16 residues in the CDR3. In DNA form, the CDR3 reads TGTGCCAGTAGCCACATCGACAGGGCCAACAATCAGCCCCAGCATTTT. Translating it yields CASSHIDRANNQPQHF.

V usage is TRBV15 and J usage is TRBJ2-5; TRBD1 matches 9 bases. The CDR3 totals 15 residues. Germline V gives CDR1 LNHNV, CDR2 YYDKDF (reference sequence). The ends lost 3 bases at V and 2 bases at J; junction bases unmatched: 4. CDR3 sequence (DNA): TGTGCCACCAGCAGGGCCGGGACAGGGCAAGAGACCCAGTACTTC. This sequence encodes CATSRAGTGQETQYF.

This clone showed up just once. The V call is TRBV5-1, the J call TRBJ2-7; 8 bases map to TRBD1. The germline gives CDR1 SGHRS, CDR2 YFSETQ. CDR3 length: 15 amino acids. The V segment lost 3 bases and the J segment 3 bases; nucleotides outside the gene matches: 8. CDR3 DNA sequence: TGCGCCAGCAGCTCGACGAGCGACAGGGGCTACGAGCAGTACTTC. It encodes CASSSTSDRGYEQYF.

V is TRBV19 and J is TRBJ1-3; 7 nucleotides line up with TRBD1. This CDR3 region has 15 residues. The V gene's germline CDR1 is LNHDA and CDR2 SQIVND (reference sequence). J gave up 3 bases and V 7 bases, and 9 bases lay outside the gene matches. The CDR3 bases are TGTGCCAGTAATCCACAGGGGCCCCTTGGAAACACCATATATTTT. Translation gives CASNPQGPLGNTIYF.

The chain links TRBV4-3 to TRBJ1-1; D is possibly TRBD1 (6 bases). Trimming stripped 4 bases from V and 2 bases from J, with 11 bases between. The CDR3 spans 14 residues. CDR1 LGHNA and CDR2 YSLEER come from the germline V gene. This chain's CDR3 is CASSRRTANTEAFF. CDR3 nucleotides: TGCGCCAGCAGCCGCAGGACAGCTAACACTGAAGCTTTCTTT.

This CDR3 reads CASSPTGQQETQYF. For the CDR3, the DNA is TGCGCCAGCAGCCCGACCGGACAGCAAGAGACCCAGTACTTC. The chain combines TRBV5-1 with TRBJ2-5; D may be TRBD1 (6 bases). There are 14 residues in the CDR3. Germline CDR1 SGHRS, CDR2 YFSETQ. Trimming left V 4 bases short and J 2 bases short, with 12 bases between.

This rearrangement joins TRBV29-1 to TRBJ2-3; 8 nucleotides agree with TRBD2. V was clipped by 4 bases and J by 7 bases; unmatched bases: 10. The germline V gene encodes CDR1 SQVTM and CDR2 ANQGSEA. This CDR3 has 14 residues. In DNA form, the CDR3 reads TGCAGCGTTGTAAAAGAACGGGGGGGATATACGCAGTATTTT. It yields the protein CSVVKERGGYTQYF.

The V gene is TRBV29-1, the J gene TRBJ2-3, with 9 bases that match TRBD1. CDR3 length: 15 residues. Germline CDR1 is SQVTM and CDR2 is ANQGSEA. V was pared by 5 bases and J by 3 bases, with 9 bases of the junction left unmatched. CDR3 bases: TGCAGCGTTCGGTGGGGGACAGGGATTACAGATACGCAGTATTTT. It is translated as CSVRWGTGITDTQYF.

The table lists this clone with a count of one. The rearrangement uses TRBV7-2 and TRBJ1-6, with 10 positions matching TRBD1. The length of the CDR3 is 14 residues. J was trimmed by 9 bases and V by 8 bases; bases with no gene match: 7. Germline lookup yields CDR1 SGHTA and CDR2 FQGNSA. As DNA, the CDR3 is TGTGCCAGCGCTTCCAGGACAGGGGGTTCACCCCTCCACTTT. Translation: CASASRTGGSPLHF.

The chain has TRBV19 and TRBJ1-2, with a tentative D call TRBD1 (6 bases). Trimming shortened V by 6 bases and J by 0 bases, and 14 bases separated the two germline ends. The germline V gene encodes CDR1 LNHDA and CDR2 SQIVND (reference sequence). CDR3 length: 15 residues. The CDR3 coding sequence is TGTGCCAGTAGACGGACAGTAGAGACTAACTATGGCTACACCTTC. The encoded protein is CASRRTVETNYGYTF.